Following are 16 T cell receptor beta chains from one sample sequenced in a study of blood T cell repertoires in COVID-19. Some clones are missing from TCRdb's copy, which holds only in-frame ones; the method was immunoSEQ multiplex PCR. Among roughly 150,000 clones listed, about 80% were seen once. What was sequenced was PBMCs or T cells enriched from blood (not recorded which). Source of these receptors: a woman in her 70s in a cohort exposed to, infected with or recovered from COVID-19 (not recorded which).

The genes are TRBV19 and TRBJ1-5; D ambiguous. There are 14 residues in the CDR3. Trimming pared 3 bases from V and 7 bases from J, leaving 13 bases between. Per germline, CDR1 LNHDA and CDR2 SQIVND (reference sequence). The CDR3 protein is CASSIMEGGQPQHF. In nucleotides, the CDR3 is TGTGCCAGTAGTATTATGGAAGGAGGACAGCCCCAGCATTTT.

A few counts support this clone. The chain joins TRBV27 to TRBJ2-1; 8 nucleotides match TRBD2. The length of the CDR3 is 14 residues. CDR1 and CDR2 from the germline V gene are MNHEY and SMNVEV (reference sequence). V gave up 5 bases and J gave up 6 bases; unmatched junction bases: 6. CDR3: CASSQTSAGNEQFF. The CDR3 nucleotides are TGTGCCAGCAGTCAGACTAGCGCCGGCAATGAGCAGTTCTTC.

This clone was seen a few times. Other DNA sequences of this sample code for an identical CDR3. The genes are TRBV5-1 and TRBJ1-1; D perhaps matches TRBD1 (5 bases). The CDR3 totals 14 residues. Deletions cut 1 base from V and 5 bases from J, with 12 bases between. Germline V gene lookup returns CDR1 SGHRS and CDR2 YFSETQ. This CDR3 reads CASSLSPGGTEAFF. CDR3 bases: TGCGCCAGCAGCTTGTCCCCGGGGGGGACTGAAGCTTTCTTT. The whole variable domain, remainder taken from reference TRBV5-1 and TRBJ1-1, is KAGVTQTPRYLIKTRGQQVTLSCSPISGHRSVSWYQQTPGQGLQFLFEYFSETQRNKGNFPGRFSGRQFSNSRSEMNVSTLELGDSALYLCASSLSPGGTEAFFGQGTRLTVV.

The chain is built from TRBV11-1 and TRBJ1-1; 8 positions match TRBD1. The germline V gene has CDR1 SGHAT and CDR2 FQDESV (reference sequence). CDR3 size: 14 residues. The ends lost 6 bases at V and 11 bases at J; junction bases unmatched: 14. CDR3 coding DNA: TGTGCCAGCAGTTCAAGGACAGGGAGAAGCGCGGCTTTCTTT. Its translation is CASSSRTGRSAAFF.

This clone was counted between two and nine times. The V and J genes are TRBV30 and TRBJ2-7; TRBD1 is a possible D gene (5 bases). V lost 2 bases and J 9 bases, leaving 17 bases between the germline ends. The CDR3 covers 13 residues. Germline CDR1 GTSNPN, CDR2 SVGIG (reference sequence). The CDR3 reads CAWSRTDVQGQYF. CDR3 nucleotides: TGTGCCTGGAGTCGGACGGATGTGCAGGGGCAGTACTTC.

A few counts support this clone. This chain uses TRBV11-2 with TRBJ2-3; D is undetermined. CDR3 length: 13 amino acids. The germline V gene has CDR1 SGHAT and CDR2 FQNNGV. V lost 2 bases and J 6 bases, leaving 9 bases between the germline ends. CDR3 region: CASSLSRWDTQYF. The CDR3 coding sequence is TGTGCCAGCAGCTTATCTAGATGGGATACGCAGTATTTT.

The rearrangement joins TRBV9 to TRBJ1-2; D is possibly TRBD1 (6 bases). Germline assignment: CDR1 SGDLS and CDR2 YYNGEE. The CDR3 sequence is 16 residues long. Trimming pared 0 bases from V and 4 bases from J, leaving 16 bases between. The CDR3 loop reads CASSVGGFGTFYGYTF. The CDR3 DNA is TGTGCCAGCAGCGTAGGGGGGTTTGGGACATTCTATGGCTACACCTTC.

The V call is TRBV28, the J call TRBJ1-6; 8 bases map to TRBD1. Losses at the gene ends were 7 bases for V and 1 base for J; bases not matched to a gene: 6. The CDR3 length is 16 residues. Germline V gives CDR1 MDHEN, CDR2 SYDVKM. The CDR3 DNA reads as TGTGCCAGCACCACAGGGGGTGGGTCCTATAATTCACCCCTCCACTTT. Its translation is CASTTGGGSYNSPLHF.

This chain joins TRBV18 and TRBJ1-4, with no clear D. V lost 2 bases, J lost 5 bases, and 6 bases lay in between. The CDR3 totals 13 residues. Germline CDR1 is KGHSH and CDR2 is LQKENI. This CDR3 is CASSPSSNEKLFF. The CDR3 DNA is TGTGCCAGCTCACCAAGCTCAAATGAAAAACTGTTTTTT.

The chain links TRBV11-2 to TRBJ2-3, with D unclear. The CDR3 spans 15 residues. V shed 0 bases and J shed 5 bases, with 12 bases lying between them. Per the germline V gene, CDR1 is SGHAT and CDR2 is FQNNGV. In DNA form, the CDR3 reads TGTGCCAGCAGCTTAGATGGGTTCCCAGGAGATACGCAGTATTTT. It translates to CASSLDGFPGDTQYF.

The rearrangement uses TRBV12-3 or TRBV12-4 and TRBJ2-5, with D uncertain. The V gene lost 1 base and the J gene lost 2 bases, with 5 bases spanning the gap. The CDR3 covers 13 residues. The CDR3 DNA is TGTGCCAGCAGTTTAGTAGTACAAGAGACCCAGTACTTC. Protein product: CASSLVVQETQYF.

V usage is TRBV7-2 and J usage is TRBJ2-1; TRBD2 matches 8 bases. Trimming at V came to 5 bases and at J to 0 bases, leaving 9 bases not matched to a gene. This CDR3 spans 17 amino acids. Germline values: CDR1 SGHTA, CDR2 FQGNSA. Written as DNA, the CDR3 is TGTGCCAGCAGCCGCCCCCCCGGGACTAGCTCCTACAATGAGCAGTTCTTC. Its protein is CASSRPPGTSSYNEQFF.

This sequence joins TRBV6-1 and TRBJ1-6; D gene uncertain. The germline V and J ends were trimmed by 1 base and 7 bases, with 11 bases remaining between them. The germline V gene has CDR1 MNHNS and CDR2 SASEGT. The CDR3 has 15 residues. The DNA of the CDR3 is TGTGCCAGCAGTGAAGTGATTACTACCAATTCACCCCTCCACTTT. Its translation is CASSEVITTNSPLHF.

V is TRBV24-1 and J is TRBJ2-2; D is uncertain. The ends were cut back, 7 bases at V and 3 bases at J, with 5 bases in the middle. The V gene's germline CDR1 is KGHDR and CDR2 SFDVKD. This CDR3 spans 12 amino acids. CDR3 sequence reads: CATRAYTGELFF. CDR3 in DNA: TGTGCCACCAGGGCATACACCGGGGAGCTGTTTTTT.

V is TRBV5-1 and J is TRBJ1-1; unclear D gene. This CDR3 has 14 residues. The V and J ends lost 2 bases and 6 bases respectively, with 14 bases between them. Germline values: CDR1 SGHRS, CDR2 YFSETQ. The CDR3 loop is CASSFDIDSAEAFF. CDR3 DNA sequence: TGCGCCAGCAGCTTCGACATAGATTCGGCTGAAGCTTTCTTT.

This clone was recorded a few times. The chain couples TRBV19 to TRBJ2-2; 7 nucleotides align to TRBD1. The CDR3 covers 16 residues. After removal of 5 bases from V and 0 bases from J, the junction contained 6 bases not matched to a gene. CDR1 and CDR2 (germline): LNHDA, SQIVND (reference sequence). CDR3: CASSSRTGPNTGELFF. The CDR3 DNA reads TGTGCCAGTAGTTCCCGGACAGGCCCGAACACCGGGGAGCTGTTTTTT.